This is a list of T cell receptor beta chains from one sample in a study of Tregs in tolerant kidney transplant recipients. Antigen specificity for these receptors is unknown. Measured with immunoSEQ multiplex PCR; TCRdb has only the in-frame clones, and not every one. The repertoire holds approximately 44,000 clones, with about 95% as singletons. The source material was Tregs from blood cultured with allogeneic cells. Receptor source: a human donor in good health. The conserved cysteine and the conserved F or W are not part of the CDR3 here. The order of the fields is J gene, V gene, CDR3 protein.

J gene: TRBJ2-5; V gene: TRBV11-2; CDR3 protein: ASSSSNLGGETQY
J gene: TRBJ1-4; V gene: TRBV5-6; CDR3 protein: ASSRTGGGNEKLF
J gene: TRBJ2-7; V gene: TRBV10-1; CDR3 protein: ASRDPTGKMNYEQY
J gene: TRBJ1-1; V gene: TRBV9; CDR3 protein: ASSVRISTEAF
J gene: TRBJ2-1; V gene: TRBV25-1; CDR3 protein: ASSEYQGADPYNEQF
J gene: TRBJ2-5; V gene: TRBV5-1; CDR3 protein: ASSLASGPEETQY
J gene: TRBJ2-1; V gene: TRBV6-1; CDR3 protein: ASGDEQF
J gene: TRBJ1-5; V gene: TRBV4-1; CDR3 protein: ASSVRGSNQPQH
J gene: TRBJ2-3; V gene: TRBV18; CDR3 protein: ASSRDYTDTQY
J gene: TRBJ1-5; V gene: TRBV5-5; CDR3 protein: ASSLTQGLHSNQPQH
J gene: TRBJ2-1; V gene: TRBV19; CDR3 protein: ASSGNLPSSYNEQF
J gene: TRBJ2-7; V gene: TRBV27; CDR3 protein: ASSPRPGTHEQY
J gene: TRBJ2-7; V gene: TRBV10-1; CDR3 protein: ASSADSSGRRNEQY
J gene: TRBJ1-3; V gene: TRBV6-5; CDR3 protein: ASTPTGTGNTIY
J gene: TRBJ2-7; V gene: TRBV11-2; CDR3 protein: ASSSHWFSYEQY
J gene: TRBJ1-1; V gene: TRBV4-1; CDR3 protein: ASSQSFSGTEAF
J gene: TRBJ1-1; V gene: TRBV6-5; CDR3 protein: ASSLGELNTEAF
J gene: TRBJ2-2; V gene: TRBV5-6; CDR3 protein: ASRGWGAPTGELF
J gene: TRBJ1-3; V gene: TRBV18; CDR3 protein: ASSPPDRGPGNTIY
J gene: TRBJ1-2; V gene: TRBV6-1; CDR3 protein: ASTPGRGYGYT
J gene: TRBJ1-1; V gene: TRBV28; CDR3 protein: ASSSFRTPV
J gene: TRBJ2-5; V gene: TRBV5-1; CDR3 protein: ASSLGWGQGEETQY
J gene: TRBJ2-7; V gene: TRBV4-1; CDR3 protein: ASSQDLAGAGYEQY
J gene: TRBJ2-6; V gene: TRBV5-1; CDR3 protein: ASSQGNSGANVLT
J gene: TRBJ1-1; V gene: TRBV7-9; CDR3 protein: ASSPRAPNTEAF
J gene: TRBJ2-2; V gene: TRBV30; CDR3 protein: AWSLREQGNTGELF
J gene: TRBJ2-3; V gene: TRBV11-3; CDR3 protein: ASSLGAFRGDTQY
J gene: TRBJ1-6; V gene: TRBV18; CDR3 protein: ASSPSVSYNSPLH
J gene: TRBJ2-4; V gene: TRBV5-4; CDR3 protein: ASSLGGDDIQY
J gene: TRBJ2-3; V gene: TRBV5-1; CDR3 protein: ASSLRQGATDTQY
J gene: TRBJ2-7; V gene: TRBV21-1; CDR3 protein: ASSKVRNSGDYEQY
J gene: TRBJ1-3; V gene: TRBV15; CDR3 protein: ATSRDRDRRSGNTIY
J gene: TRBJ2-2; V gene: TRBV21-1; CDR3 protein: ASSNQTGGGTGELF
J gene: TRBJ2-7; V gene: TRBV28; CDR3 protein: ASRTGGAIYEQY
J gene: TRBJ1-5; V gene: TRBV30; CDR3 protein: AWSPGGFGNQPQH
J gene: TRBJ1-2; V gene: TRBV7-2; CDR3 protein: ASSLVVDTRYGYT
J gene: TRBJ2-3; V gene: TRBV7-9; CDR3 protein: ASSLPLWGGGATDTQY
J gene: TRBJ2-2; V gene: TRBV19; CDR3 protein: ASGRGTGELF
J gene: TRBJ1-3; V gene: TRBV18; CDR3 protein: ASSPQANSGNTIY
J gene: TRBJ1-1; V gene: TRBV7-9; CDR3 protein: ASSLEVSTQAF
J gene: TRBJ1-6; V gene: TRBV5-4; CDR3 protein: ASSRDRANSPLH